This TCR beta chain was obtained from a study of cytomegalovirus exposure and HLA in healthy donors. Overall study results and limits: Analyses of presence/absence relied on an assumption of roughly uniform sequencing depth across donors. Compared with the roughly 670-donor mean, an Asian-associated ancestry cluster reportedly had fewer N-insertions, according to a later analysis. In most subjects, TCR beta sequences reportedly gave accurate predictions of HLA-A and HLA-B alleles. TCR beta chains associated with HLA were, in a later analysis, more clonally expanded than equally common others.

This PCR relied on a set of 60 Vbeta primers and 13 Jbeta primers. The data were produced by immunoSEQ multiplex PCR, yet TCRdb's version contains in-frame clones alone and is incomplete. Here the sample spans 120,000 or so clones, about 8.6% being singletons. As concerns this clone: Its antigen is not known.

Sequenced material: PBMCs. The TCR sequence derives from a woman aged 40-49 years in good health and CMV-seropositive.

The CDR3 region is CASSVRAGRYNEQFF. The CDR3 DNA is TGTGCCAGCAGCGTTCGAGCGGGGAGATACAATGAGCAGTTCTTC. The rearrangement links TRBV9 to TRBJ2-1; the match to TRBD2 covers 7 bases. In germline, CDR1 is SGDLS, CDR2 YYNGEE. This CDR3 region has 15 residues. V trimming: 2 bases; J trimming: 4 bases; junction bases outside the gene matches: 6.